Presented here are 8 T cell receptor beta chains from one specimen sequenced in a study of blood T cell repertoires in COVID-19. The table came from immunoSEQ multiplex PCR; TCRdb's copy has only in-frame clones and leaves some out. The table shows 100,000 to 130,000 clones, with around 89% occurring only once. The specimen was peripheral blood. The receptors derive from a man aged 50 to 60 with active or convalescent COVID-19.

The CDR3 region is CASSLDGGNEKLFF. As DNA, the CDR3 is TGTGCCAGCAGCTTAGACGGGGGGAATGAAAAACTGTTTTTT. The chain carries TRBV7-8 and TRBJ1-4, with D maybe TRBD1 (5 bases). V was cut by 1 base and J by 5 bases, with 8 bases left in between. The germline V gene encodes CDR1 SGHVS and CDR2 FQNEAQ. The CDR3 runs to 14 residues. Full variable domain (rest looked up from reference TRBV7-8 and TRBJ1-4): GAGVSQSPRYKVAKRGQDVALRCDPISGHVSLFWYQQALGQGPEFLTYFQNEAQLDKSGLPSDRFFAERPEGSVSTLKIQRTQQEDSAVYLCASSLDGGNEKLFFGSGTQLSVL.

This clone showed up just once. This chain connects TRBV10-3 to TRBJ2-7; D is uncertain. The CDR3 extends over 12 amino acids. Germline CDR1 reads ENHRY; CDR2 reads SYGVKD. V was trimmed by 4 bases and J by 3 bases, leaving 7 bases between them. In DNA form, the CDR3 reads TGTGCCATCAGTGCGCGCATCTACGAGCAGTACTTC. Its translation is CAISARIYEQYF.

The chain joins TRBV7-9 to TRBJ2-7; 11 bases are a match to TRBD2. The CDR3 spans 16 residues. V trimming: 4 bases; J trimming: 1 base; junction bases outside the gene matches: 6. Per germline, CDR1 SEHNR and CDR2 FQNEAQ (reference sequence). The DNA for the CDR3 is TGTGCCAGCAGCTCGGGACTAGCGGATTCATCCTACGAGCAGTACTTC. Translated, it gives CASSSGLADSSYEQYF.

The chain uses TRBV14 and TRBJ2-1; 8 bases match TRBD1. Germline CDR1 and CDR2: SGHDN and FVKESK. This CDR3 comprises 15 residues. After removal of 4 bases from V and 8 bases from J, the junction contained 10 bases not matched to a gene. The DNA for the CDR3 is TGTGCCAGCAGCCCTCGACAGGGGACGGTCGATGAGCAGTTCTTC. Translation: CASSPRQGTVDEQFF.

About this clone: The same CDR3 is also encoded by other DNA sequences in this sample. The V gene is TRBV5-1, the J gene TRBJ1-4; D ambiguous. The CDR3 totals 15 residues. From germline, CDR1 is SGHRS and CDR2 YFSETQ. V was cut by 2 bases and J by 0 bases, with 8 bases left in between. This CDR3 is CASSLTGATNEKLFF. The CDR3 bases are TGCGCCAGCAGCTTAACGGGTGCAACTAATGAAAAACTGTTTTTT.

CDR3: CASTGLYEQYF. The CDR3 region has the DNA TGTGCCAGCACAGGATTGTACGAGCAGTACTTC. V is TRBV28 and J is TRBJ2-7; D not resolved. Germline V gene data show CDR1 as MDHEN and CDR2 as SYDVKM. V was trimmed by 7 bases and J by 4 bases, leaving 8 bases between them. The CDR3 length is 11 residues.

V is TRBV2 and J is TRBJ2-5, with 7 bases matching TRBD2. This CDR3 comprises 12 residues. Trimming took 4 bases from V and 4 from J; bases not matched to a gene: 0. Per the germline V gene, CDR1 is SNHLY and CDR2 is FYNNEI. CDR3 sequence: CASSGEGETQYF. The CDR3, as DNA: TGTGCCAGCAGTGGGGAGGGAGAGACCCAGTACTTC.

This rearrangement joins TRBV7-9 to TRBJ2-3; TRBD2 aligns across 9 bases. J was trimmed by 4 bases and V by 5 bases; bases with no gene match: 4. Germline values: CDR1 SEHNR, CDR2 FQNEAQ (reference sequence). CDR3 size: 14 residues. This CDR3 is CASSPAGGADTQYF. CDR3 nucleotides: TGTGCCAGCAGCCCTGCGGGGGGGGCAGATACGCAGTATTTT.